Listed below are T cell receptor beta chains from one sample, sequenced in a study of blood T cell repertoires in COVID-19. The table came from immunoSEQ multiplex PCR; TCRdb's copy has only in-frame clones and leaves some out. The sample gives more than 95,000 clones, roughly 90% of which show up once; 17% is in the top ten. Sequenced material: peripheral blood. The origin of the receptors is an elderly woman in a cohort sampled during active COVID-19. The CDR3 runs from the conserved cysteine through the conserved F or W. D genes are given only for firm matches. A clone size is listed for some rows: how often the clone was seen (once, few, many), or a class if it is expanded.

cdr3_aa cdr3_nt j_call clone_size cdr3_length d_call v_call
CASSSGSGFYEQYF TGCGCCAGCAGCTCAGGTAGCGGGTTCTACGAGCAGTACTTC TRBJ2-7 . 14 TRBD2 TRBV5-1
CASSSLAGSDGEQFF TGCGCCAGCAGCTCCTTAGCGGGAAGTGACGGTGAGCAGTTCTTC TRBJ2-1 . 15 TRBD2 TRBV5-1
CASSLIAGASTDTQYF TGCGCCAGCAGCTTAATAGCGGGGGCCAGCACAGATACGCAGTATTTT TRBJ2-3 once 16 TRBD2 TRBV5-1
CATSDPGGAGANVLTF TGTGCCACCAGTGATCCAGGGGGCGCTGGGGCCAACGTCCTGACTTTC TRBJ2-6 . 16 TRBD1 TRBV24-1
CASRGDTRNSPLHF TGTGCCAGCAGGGGGGACACCCGTAATTCACCCCTCCACTTT TRBJ1-6 . 14 . TRBV25-1
CASNRGTSTDTQYF TGTGCCAGCAACCGGGGAACGAGCACAGATACGCAGTATTTT TRBJ2-3 . 14 . TRBV28
CSVVSFRETQYF TGCAGCGTTGTTAGCTTTCGGGAGACCCAGTACTTC TRBJ2-5 . 12 . TRBV29-1
CASKDRGFTYEQYF TGTGCCAGCAAAGACAGGGGTTTTACCTACGAGCAGTACTTC TRBJ2-7 . 14 TRBD1 TRBV6-5
CASSLEWTAGDSSYEQYF TGTGCCAGCAGCTTGGAATGGACAGCCGGCGACAGCTCCTACGAGCAGTACTTC TRBJ2-7 once 18 . TRBV5-5
CASSIDSIVYNEQFF TGTGCCAGTAGTATCGACAGTATAGTTTACAATGAGCAGTTCTTC TRBJ2-1 . 15 . TRBV19
CASSNPFGGAGSLAQHF TGTGCCAGCAGTAACCCCTTCGGTGGGGCTGGCAGCTTGGCCCAGCATTTT TRBJ1-5 . 17 . TRBV28
CASSSSDRAGEQYF TGCGCCAGCAGCTCCTCCGACAGGGCAGGGGAGCAGTACTTC TRBJ2-7 . 14 TRBD1 TRBV5-1
CATKRDSDTGELFF TGTGCCACCAAACGGGACAGCGACACCGGGGAGCTGTTTTTT TRBJ2-2 . 14 TRBD1 TRBV24-1
CASSPQDTEAFF TGTGCCAGCAGCCCACAAGACACTGAAGCTTTCTTT TRBJ1-1 . 12 . TRBV7-9
CASSPWDLNTGELFF TGCGCCAGCAGCCCCTGGGACTTAAACACCGGGGAGCTGTTTTTT TRBJ2-2 . 15 . TRBV4-1
CASSTTGLSSYEQYF TGTGCCAGCAGTACGACGGGACTTAGCTCCTACGAGCAGTACTTC TRBJ2-7 . 15 . TRBV6-6
CASSLVGTGGAYEQYF TGTGCCAGCAGCTTAGTGGGGACAGGGGGCGCGTACGAGCAGTACTTC TRBJ2-7 . 16 TRBD1 TRBV7-2
CASSLTSGSSYEQYF TGTGCCAGCAGCTTGACTAGCGGGTCCTCCTACGAGCAGTACTTC TRBJ2-7 once 15 TRBD2 TRBV7-2
CASRPRGDEQFF TGTGCAAGTCGCCCCCGGGGGGATGAGCAGTTCTTC TRBJ2-1 few 12 . TRBV12-2
CASSLGGWGGTYEQYF TGTGCCAGCAGTTTAGGGGGATGGGGGGGTACCTACGAGCAGTACTTC TRBJ2-7 . 16 TRBD2 TRBV28
CASSRDREGQPQHF TGTGCCAGCTCACGGGACAGGGAAGGTCAGCCCCAGCATTTT TRBJ1-5 . 14 TRBD1 TRBV18
CASSLDAGGHNEQFF TGCGCCAGCAGCTTGGACGCGGGGGGGCACAATGAGCAGTTCTTC TRBJ2-1 . 15 TRBD2 TRBV5-1
CASSQAPVGYGYTF TGCGCCAGCAGCCAAGCTCCGGTCGGTTATGGCTACACCTTC TRBJ1-2 . 14 . TRBV4-1
CASSALAGKDTQYF TGTGCCAGCAGCGCCCTAGCGGGGAAAGATACGCAGTATTTT TRBJ2-3 . 14 TRBD2 TRBV9
CASSPLAVETQYF TGTGCCAGCTCACCACTGGCTGTGGAGACCCAGTACTTC TRBJ2-5 . 13 . TRBV18
CASRPSGKETQYF TGTGCCAGTAGGCCTTCAGGGAAAGAGACCCAGTACTTC TRBJ2-5 once 13 . TRBV19
CASSAQGAARSEQYF TGTGCCAGCAGCGCACAGGGGGCAGCTCGTAGCGAGCAGTACTTC TRBJ2-7 . 15 TRBD1 TRBV2
CAAHRQGRGNTIYF TGTGCCGCCCACCGTCAGGGGCGCGGAAACACCATATATTTT TRBJ1-3 . 14 . TRBV24-1
CASSARQGLGQFF TGTGCCAGCAGCGCTAGACAGGGACTGGGGCAGTTCTTC TRBJ2-1 . 13 . TRBV9
CASSLDNRQDNEQFF TGTGCCAGCAGCTTGGACAACCGCCAGGACAATGAGCAGTTCTTC TRBJ2-1 . 15 . TRBV5-6
CASSLDSRYNEQFF TGTGCCAGCTCACTAGACAGCCGCTACAATGAGCAGTTCTTC TRBJ2-1 . 14 . TRBV18
CASSSPLQGRNNEQFF TGTGCCAGCAGCTCCCCTCTGCAGGGCCGGAACAATGAGCAGTTCTTC TRBJ2-1 . 16 . TRBV3-1/TRBV3-2
CASSPMADTQYF TGTGCCAGCAGTCCTATGGCAGATACGCAGTATTTT TRBJ2-3 . 12 . TRBV7-2
CASSPRTGGITEAFF TGTGCCAGCAGTCCCCGGACGGGGGGGATCACTGAAGCTTTCTTT TRBJ1-1 . 15 . TRBV6-5
CASSSQGPHNEQFF TGTGCCAGCAGCTCACAGGGGCCCCACAATGAGCAGTTCTTC TRBJ2-1 . 14 TRBD1 TRBV5-4
CASSEDLGVTEAFF TGTGCCAGCAGTGAAGATTTGGGAGTTACTGAAGCTTTCTTT TRBJ1-1 . 14 . TRBV6-1
CASSPSGTYEQYF TGTGCCAGCAGCCCCAGCGGAACCTACGAGCAGTACTTC TRBJ2-7 . 13 . TRBV12-3/TRBV12-4
CASSRRAGTDTQYF TGTGCCAGCAGCCGACGCGCGGGCACAGATACGCAGTATTTT TRBJ2-3 . 14 . TRBV28
CASSSPDRESSYNEQFF TGTGCCAGCAGTTCCCCCGACAGGGAATCGTCCTACAATGAGCAGTTCTTC TRBJ2-1 . 17 TRBD1 TRBV27
CASSPQGDAQYF TGTGCCAGCAGCCCCCAAGGGGATGCGCAGTACTTC TRBJ2-7 . 12 . TRBV3-1/TRBV3-2
CASSEFTGATEAFF TGTGCCAGCAGTGAGTTTACTGGGGCCACTGAAGCTTTCTTT TRBJ1-1 . 14 . TRBV2
CALAGAAANYGYTF TGTGCCTTAGCAGGGGCGGCAGCTAACTATGGCTACACCTTC TRBJ1-2 . 14 . TRBV25-1
CASSVTRGGETQYF TGTGCCAGCAGTGTAACTAGGGGAGGAGAGACCCAGTACTTC TRBJ2-5 . 14 . TRBV2
CASSGTAGRSRNIQYF TGCGCCAGCAGTGGGACGGCGGGACGGTCCCGGAACATTCAGTACTTC TRBJ2-4 . 16 . TRBV10-2
CAWSPDQETQYF TGTGCCTGGAGCCCTGACCAAGAGACCCAGTACTTC TRBJ2-5 . 12 . TRBV30
CAWRRTGYGYTF TGTGCCTGGAGGAGGACGGGATATGGCTACACCTTC TRBJ1-2 . 12 . TRBV30
CASSYRGQAYEQYF TGCGCCAGCAGCTACAGGGGGCAGGCCTACGAGCAGTACTTC TRBJ2-7 . 14 TRBD1 TRBV4-1
CASSAFLAELYF TGTGCCAGCAGTGCGTTCCTAGCCGAACTCTACTTC TRBJ2-5 few 12 . TRBV2
CASSPAGEGAFF TGTGCCAGCTCACCGGCGGGGGAGGGAGCTTTCTTT TRBJ1-1 few 12 . TRBV18
CASSLYPGQGGSEAFF TGCGCCAGCAGCTTGTACCCTGGACAGGGGGGGTCTGAAGCTTTCTTT TRBJ1-1 . 16 TRBD1 TRBV5-1
CASSSNRVGGYTF TGTGCCAGCAGCTCTAACAGGGTCGGGGGCTACACCTTC TRBJ1-2 . 13 . TRBV6-5
CASSLSQGQGRYGYTF TGTGCCAGCAGTTTATCGCAGGGACAGGGACGGTATGGCTACACCTTC TRBJ1-2 . 16 TRBD1 TRBV27
CASSSPPLSEAFF TGTGCCAGCAGCTCCCCCCCTCTCTCTGAAGCTTTCTTT TRBJ1-1 . 13 . TRBV7-9
CASSPRTGGRGNSPLHF TGTGCCAGTAGTCCCCGGACAGGGGGCCGTGGTAATTCACCCCTCCACTTT TRBJ1-6 . 17 TRBD1 TRBV19